These T cell receptor beta chains were read from a single sample in a study of regulatory dendritic cells for organ transplantation. Assay: immunoSEQ multiplex PCR; the TCRdb copy retains only in-frame clones and omits some. The sample holds 35,000 to 40,000 clones, approximately 90% seen once. The sequencing sample was made of naive CD8+ T cells from blood. These receptors originate from a human donor in good health. Both conserved end residues are part of each CDR3. A D gene is named only where the DNA matches it firmly. Rows give clone size only sometimes, using once, few, many, or a class for an expanded clone.

TRBJ2-5 | TRBV7-9 | TRBD2 | - | TGTGCCAGCAGCGTCATTGGACTAGCGGGGGGAGAGACCCAGTACTTC | CASSVIGLAGGETQYF
TRBJ1-2 | TRBV6-5 | - | - | TGTGCCAGCAGTATGGACAGCCGTGGGGCGGCTGGCTACACCTTC | CASSMDSRGAAGYTF
TRBJ1-1 | TRBV6-5 | - | few | TGTGCCAGCAGTTACTCGAATTCCCTTTTGAACACTGAAGCTTTCTTT | CASSYSNSLLNTEAFF
TRBJ2-1 | TRBV27 | - | - | TGTGCCAGCAGTTTAAAACAGGACCTAAACAATGAGCAGTTCTTC | CASSLKQDLNNEQFF
TRBJ1-5 | TRBV28 | - | - | TGTGCCAGCAGCTTCGACACTGAGTATCAGCCCCAGCATTTT | CASSFDTEYQPQHF
TRBJ1-2 | TRBV2 | - | - | TGTGCCGAGACAGGTAGTGGCTACACCTTC | CAETGSGYTF
TRBJ1-4 | TRBV4-1 | - | - | TGCGCCAGCAGCCAACCGGCGGGACCGCAGGAAAAACTGTTTTTT | CASSQPAGPQEKLFF
TRBJ2-5 | TRBV9 | TRBD2 | - | TGTGCCAGCAGCGACGGGACTAGCGGGGGTCCGTGGGAGACCCAGTACTTC | CASSDGTSGGPWETQYF
TRBJ2-7 | TRBV6-5 | - | - | TGTGCCAGCAGTTTGACAGCTTTTTACGAGCAGTACTTC | CASSLTAFYEQYF
TRBJ2-7 | TRBV7-9 | TRBD2 | - | TGTGCCAGCAGCTTCGGGACTAGCGGGTCAAACTCCTACGAGCAGTACTTC | CASSFGTSGSNSYEQYF
TRBJ2-1 | TRBV10-1 | TRBD1 | - | TGCGCCAGCAGTGAGGGGGACAGGGGGTATGAGCAGTTCTTC | CASSEGDRGYEQFF
TRBJ1-5 | TRBV9 | - | few | TGTGCCAGCAGCGTAGGAGGGAGCAATCAGCCCCAGCATTTT | CASSVGGSNQPQHF
TRBJ2-7 | TRBV13 | TRBD2 | - | TGTGCCAGCAGCCCAACTGGACTAGCGGGCTTTCTCTACGAGCAGTACTTC | CASSPTGLAGFLYEQYF
TRBJ2-1 | TRBV27 | - | - | TGTGCCAGCAGACCGGACAACTACAATGAGCAGTTCTTC | CASRPDNYNEQFF
TRBJ2-7 | TRBV13 | - | once | TGTGCCAGCAGCTTGTATCCCTACGAGCAGTACTTC | CASSLYPYEQYF
TRBJ2-5 | TRBV7-8 | TRBD2 | - | TGTGCCAGCAGCTTGGGACTAGCGGGAGTTAAAGAGACCCAGTACTTC | CASSLGLAGVKETQYF
TRBJ1-5 | TRBV7-9 | - | - | TGTGCCAGCAGCTTAGGAGACACATTAGTTCAGCCCCAGCATTTT | CASSLGDTLVQPQHF
TRBJ2-1 | TRBV7-9 | TRBD2 | - | TGTGCCAGCAGCTTAGGGTTTAGCGGGAGGGCCCATGAGCAGTTCTTC | CASSLGFSGRAHEQFF
TRBJ2-7 | TRBV28 | - | - | TGTGCCAGCAGTTCGATACACCTCACCTACGAGCAGTACTTC | CASSSIHLTYEQYF
TRBJ1-5 | TRBV5-8 | - | - | TGTGCCAGCAGCCGGAACTCCGGGGGTAGCAATCAGCCCCAGCATTTT | CASSRNSGGSNQPQHF
TRBJ2-4 | TRBV25-1 | TRBD2 | - | TGTGCCAGCAGTGCCGGGGGGGAAAACATTCAGTACTTC | CASSAGGENIQYF
TRBJ1-2 | TRBV7-9 | - | once | TGTGCCAGCAGTAGTGGAGGATCAAGAAAAAATGGCTACACCTTC | CASSSGGSRKNGYTF
TRBJ1-4 | TRBV6-6 | TRBD1 | - | TGTGCCAGCAGTTACACAGGGGTCAGAGAAAAACTGTTTTTT | CASSYTGVREKLFF
TRBJ1-5 | TRBV9 | - | - | TGTGCCAGCAGCGGGGGTGGGAATCAGCCCCAGCATTTT | CASSGGGNQPQHF
TRBJ1-2 | TRBV19 | - | - | TGTGCCAGTAGTAGGTCCGCAGCATCAACCAAAACCTATGGCTACACCTTC | CASSRSAASTKTYGYTF
TRBJ1-3 | TRBV7-9 | TRBD1 | - | TGTGCCAGCGGGGACAGACGGGACACCATATATTTT | CASGDRRDTIYF
TRBJ2-7 | TRBV28 | - | - | TGTGCCAGCAGTTTAGCAGGGTTCATCGTTAAATCCTACGAGCAGTACTTC | CASSLAGFIVKSYEQYF
TRBJ2-7 | TRBV7-9 | - | few | TGTGCCAGCAGCTCAAACCGGGACGGAGCCTACGAGCAGTACTTC | CASSSNRDGAYEQYF
TRBJ2-1 | TRBV6-5 | TRBD2 | - | TGTGCCAGCAGAAACGGGAGGGCCCTTTACAATGAGCAGTTCTTC | CASRNGRALYNEQFF
TRBJ1-1 | TRBV2 | - | - | TGTGCCAGCCCCCACAGGATCCGTTTTGAAGCTTTCTTT | CASPHRIRFEAFF
TRBJ2-7 | TRBV6-5 | - | - | TGTGCCAGCAGTTACGCGGATTGGGGGAGCTACGAGCAGTACTTC | CASSYADWGSYEQYF
TRBJ2-7 | TRBV2 | - | - | TGTGCCAGCAGTGTGGGCAGGGGCTCAAACGAGCAGTACTTC | CASSVGRGSNEQYF
TRBJ1-3 | TRBV7-9 | - | - | TGTGCCAGCAGCGCGGGTCGCGGAAACACCATATATTTT | CASSAGRGNTIYF
TRBJ2-1 | TRBV5-1 | TRBD2 | - | TGCGCCAGCAGGGACGGGGGGAGCTCCTACAATGAGCAGTTCTTC | CASRDGGSSYNEQFF
TRBJ1-5 | TRBV4-3 | - | - | TGCGCCAGCAGCCAAGATAGAGGCCAAAATCAGCCCCAGCATTTT | CASSQDRGQNQPQHF
TRBJ2-1 | TRBV20-1 | - | - | TGCAGTGCTAGATCGGGAGAGCAGTTCTTC | CSARSGEQFF
TRBJ2-3 | TRBV11-2 | - | - | TGTGCCAGCAGCCCTGGGGGGATACCGAACACAGATACGCAGTATTTT | CASSPGGIPNTDTQYF
TRBJ1-1 | TRBV27 | - | - | TGTGCCAGCAGCCCTGGCGGGGGACGGACTGAAGCTTTCTTT | CASSPGGGRTEAFF
TRBJ1-1 | TRBV19 | - | - | TGTGCCAGCCGACCCCCAGTGGCCGTGAACACTGAAGCTTTCTTT | CASRPPVAVNTEAFF
TRBJ1-2 | TRBV9 | - | - | TGTGCCAGCAGCGGAGGACAGACCTATGGCTACACCTTC | CASSGGQTYGYTF
TRBJ1-2 | TRBV7-9 | - | - | TGTGCCAGCAGCCGGGGGGGTGGAGGCTACACCTTC | CASSRGGGGYTF
TRBJ2-2 | TRBV6-5 | - | once | TGTGCCAGCAGCCTGGCCACCGGGGAGCTGTTTTTT | CASSLATGELFF
TRBJ1-4 | TRBV7-9 | - | - | TGTGCCAGCGGGGAGGGAACTAATGAAAAACTGTTTTTT | CASGEGTNEKLFF
TRBJ2-2 | TRBV4-1 | - | - | TGCGCCAGCAGCCAATTACTAAACACCGGGGAGCTGTTTTTT | CASSQLLNTGELFF
TRBJ2-1 | TRBV27 | - | - | TGTGCCAGCAGTTCGCGACGGGCTGACAATGAGCAGTTCTTC | CASSSRRADNEQFF
TRBJ2-1 | TRBV10-1 | TRBD2 | - | TGCGCCAGCAGTGAGTCGAGACTAGCTGTACTTGAGCAGTTCTTC | CASSESRLAVLEQFF
TRBJ1-2 | TRBV27 | - | - | TGTGCCAGCAGTTTATCCGCGGCGGGGGGGCAGGGAGGCTACACCTTC | CASSLSAAGGQGGYTF